A selection of T cell receptor beta chains follows, all from one sample in a study of cytomegalovirus exposure and HLA in healthy donors. Libraries were prepared by immunoSEQ multiplex PCR; TCRdb keeps only in-frame clonotypes and omits some of them. This table holds 150,000 to 200,000 clones, just under 90% found once. Sequencing was done on a sample of PBMCs. These receptors were obtained from a man between 18 and 35 years old in good health and CMV-seropositive. Each CDR3 is given with its conserved first and last residue. Some rows mark clone size as missing; the rest say once, few, many or name a class of expanded clone.

clone_size: .; v_call: TRBV14; cdr3_aa: CASSRRPSMTGWGSGANVLTF
clone_size: .; v_call: TRBV5-1; cdr3_aa: CASSLQGALDGYTF
clone_size: .; v_call: TRBV4-2; cdr3_aa: CASSQDHSSGANVLTF
clone_size: .; v_call: TRBV6-1; cdr3_aa: CASSEALGGDGYTF
clone_size: .; v_call: TRBV2; cdr3_aa: CASSILQGSSQETQYF
clone_size: .; v_call: TRBV15; cdr3_aa: CATSRDLGASTYGYTF
clone_size: .; v_call: TRBV5-4; cdr3_aa: CASSTGLAGGEQYF
clone_size: .; v_call: TRBV7-9; cdr3_aa: CASSPRQGETQYF
clone_size: .; v_call: TRBV19; cdr3_aa: CASSIVEAVYNEQFF
clone_size: .; v_call: TRBV9; cdr3_aa: CASSVGLAGGPYTGELFF
clone_size: .; v_call: TRBV9; cdr3_aa: CASSMSGGTDTQYF
clone_size: .; v_call: TRBV20-1; cdr3_aa: CSALDNEQFF
clone_size: few; v_call: TRBV19; cdr3_aa: CASGGPGTIGVGASYEQFF
clone_size: once; v_call: TRBV9; cdr3_aa: CASSYSGTATDTQYF
clone_size: once; v_call: TRBV6-5; cdr3_aa: CASSYSYQGGYEQYF
clone_size: .; v_call: TRBV27; cdr3_aa: CATAPGQGTNEKLFF
clone_size: .; v_call: TRBV28; cdr3_aa: CASSLGRGVAFF
clone_size: once; v_call: TRBV4-2; cdr3_aa: CASSQEISMNTGELFF
clone_size: .; v_call: TRBV2; cdr3_aa: CASREGQGLQPQHF
clone_size: few; v_call: TRBV2; cdr3_aa: CASSPSGSGGSYEQYF
clone_size: .; v_call: TRBV10-3; cdr3_aa: CAISESVPGQSNQPQHF
clone_size: .; v_call: TRBV6-1; cdr3_aa: CASSGQQMNTEAFF
clone_size: .; v_call: TRBV7-3; cdr3_aa: CASSSYTGELFF
clone_size: .; v_call: TRBV11-3; cdr3_aa: CASSLERGWNEQFF
clone_size: .; v_call: TRBV19; cdr3_aa: CASRVSRLANEKLFF
clone_size: .; v_call: TRBV27; cdr3_aa: CASSFNRGLYETQYF
clone_size: .; v_call: TRBV6-1; cdr3_aa: CASSQGGSNQPQHF
clone_size: .; v_call: TRBV9; cdr3_aa: CASSVDSQETQYF
clone_size: .; v_call: TRBV6-1; cdr3_aa: CASREGLAGVYNEQFF
clone_size: .; v_call: TRBV5-6; cdr3_aa: CASSLGQGNYDTQYF
clone_size: .; v_call: TRBV4-1; cdr3_aa: CASSLYPSGVTYEQYF
clone_size: .; v_call: TRBV7-9; cdr3_aa: CASSPTGRDTGELFF
clone_size: .; v_call: TRBV2; cdr3_aa: CASKRSHSNQPQHF
clone_size: .; v_call: TRBV25-1; cdr3_aa: CASIPGTSLYNEQFF
clone_size: .; v_call: TRBV7-9; cdr3_aa: CASSEFLAGGPRETQYF
clone_size: many; v_call: TRBV4-1; cdr3_aa: CASSLPRDRGRSDTQYF
clone_size: .; v_call: TRBV9; cdr3_aa: CASSVAGLAENTGELFF
clone_size: .; v_call: TRBV7-2; cdr3_aa: CASSLGTGAGTDTQYF
clone_size: .; v_call: TRBV27; cdr3_aa: CASSLVRGGDGYTF